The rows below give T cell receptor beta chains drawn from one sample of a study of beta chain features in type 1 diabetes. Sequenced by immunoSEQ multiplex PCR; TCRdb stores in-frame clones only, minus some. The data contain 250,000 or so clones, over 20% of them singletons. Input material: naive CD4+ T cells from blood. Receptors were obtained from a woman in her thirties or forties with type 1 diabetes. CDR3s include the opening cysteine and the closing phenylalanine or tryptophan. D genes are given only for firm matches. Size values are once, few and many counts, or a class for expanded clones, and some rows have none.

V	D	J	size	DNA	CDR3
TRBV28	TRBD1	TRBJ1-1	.	TGTGCCAGCACCCCGGGACAGCAGGTGACTGAAGCTTTCTTT	CASTPGQQVTEAFF
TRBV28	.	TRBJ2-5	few	TGTGCCAGCGGAGCGTACTCGCAAGAGACCCAGTACTTC	CASGAYSQETQYF
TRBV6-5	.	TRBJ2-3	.	TGTGCCAGCAGTCCCCCGGGGGCAGATACGCAGTATTTT	CASSPPGADTQYF
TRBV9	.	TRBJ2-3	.	TGTGCCAGCAGCGCGGTGGGGGACTTCACAGATACGCAGTATTTT	CASSAVGDFTDTQYF
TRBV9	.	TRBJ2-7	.	TGTGCCAGCAGCGTAGGGAGGGACTCATCCTACGAGCAGTACTTC	CASSVGRDSSYEQYF
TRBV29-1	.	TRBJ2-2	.	TGCAGCGTGGGGGCGAGTAACACCGGGGAGCTGTTTTTT	CSVGASNTGELFF
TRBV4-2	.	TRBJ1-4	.	TGTGCCAGCAGCCAAGGTTCCTCGGCTAATGAAAAACTGTTTTTT	CASSQGSSANEKLFF
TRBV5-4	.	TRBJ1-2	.	TGTGCCAGCAGTACTGACATGTATGGCTACACCTTC	CASSTDMYGYTF
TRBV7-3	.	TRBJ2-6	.	TGTGCCAGCAGCTTAAGTGGAGGGGACAGCTCTGGGGCCAACGTCCTGACTTTC	CASSLSGGDSSGANVLTF
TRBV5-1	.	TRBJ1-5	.	TGCGCCAGCAGCTTGGATCCAGGGGGCAATCAGCCCCAGCATTTT	CASSLDPGGNQPQHF
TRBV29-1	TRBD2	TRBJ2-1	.	TGCAGCGTTGAAGATCTGGGGGTAGCGGGAGGGCCCGGGGATGAGCAGTTCTTC	CSVEDLGVAGGPGDEQFF
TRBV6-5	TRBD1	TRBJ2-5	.	TGTGCCAGCTTGGGAAGGGGACAGCTGGAGACCCAGTACTTC	CASLGRGQLETQYF
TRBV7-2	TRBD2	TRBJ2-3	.	TGTGCCAGCAGCGCCCGACTAGCGGGGGGGAGCTCTACGCAGTATTTT	CASSARLAGGSSTQYF
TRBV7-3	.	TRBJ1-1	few	TGTGCCAGCAGCTCCGGGGGGAACACTGAAGCTTTCTTT	CASSSGGNTEAFF
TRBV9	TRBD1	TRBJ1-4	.	TGTGCCAGCAGCCCAGGACAGGGAACAACTAATGAAAAACTGTTTTTT	CASSPGQGTTNEKLFF
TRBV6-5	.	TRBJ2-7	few	TGTGCCAGCAGTATCGGACAGCACATCTACTTC	CASSIGQHIYF
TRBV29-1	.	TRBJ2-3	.	TGCAGCGTTGGACAGGCCACAGATACGCAGTATTTT	CSVGQATDTQYF
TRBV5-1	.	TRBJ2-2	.	TGCGCCAGCAGCGTCGGGGTAGCGCGGAACACCGGGGAGCTGTTTTTT	CASSVGVARNTGELFF
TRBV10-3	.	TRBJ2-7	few	TGTGCCATCGGGACATCTTCCTACGAGCAGTACTTC	CAIGTSSYEQYF
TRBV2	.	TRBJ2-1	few	TGTGCCAGCAGGGGGGCTGCCACCGGTGAGCAGTTCTTC	CASRGAATGEQFF
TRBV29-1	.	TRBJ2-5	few	TGCAGCGTTGAATTCACCCAGGGGACCCAGTACTTC	CSVEFTQGTQYF
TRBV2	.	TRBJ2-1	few	TGTGCCAGCAGTGAAAGGTATCAGGGGAATGAGCAGTTCTTC	CASSERYQGNEQFF
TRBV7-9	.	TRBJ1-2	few	TGTGCCAGCAGCTTCACAGGGCCTGAAGGCTACACCTTC	CASSFTGPEGYTF
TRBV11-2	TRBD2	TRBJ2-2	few	TGTGCCAGCAGCCACAGCGGGAGCTGGTCCACCGGGGAGCTGTTTTTT	CASSHSGSWSTGELFF
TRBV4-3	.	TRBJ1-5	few	TGCGCCAGCAGCCAAGTTCAGGGTCAGCCCCAGCATTTT	CASSQVQGQPQHF
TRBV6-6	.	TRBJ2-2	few	TGTGCCAGCAGTCGCGGACAGCTCACCGGGGAGCTGTTTTTT	CASSRGQLTGELFF
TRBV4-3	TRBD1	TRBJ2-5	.	TGCGCCAGCAGCCAAGTCCTTGACAGGGGTCAAGAGACCCAGTACTTC	CASSQVLDRGQETQYF
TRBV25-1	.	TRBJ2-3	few	TGTGCCAGCAAGACAGCTAGCACAGATACGCAGTATTTT	CASKTASTDTQYF
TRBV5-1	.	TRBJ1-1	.	TGCGCCAGCAGCTTGGTCGACTTGAACACTGAAGCTTTCTTT	CASSLVDLNTEAFF
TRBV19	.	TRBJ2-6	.	TGTGCCAGTACCACAGACGGCTCTGGGGCCAACGTCCTGACTTTC	CASTTDGSGANVLTF
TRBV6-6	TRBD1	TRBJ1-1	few	TGTGCCAGCAGGGGGGGACAGGGGTGGGTTGAAGCTTTCTTT	CASRGGQGWVEAFF
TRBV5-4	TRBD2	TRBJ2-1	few	TGTGCCAGCACCAGACTAGCGGGAGGGCCCCATGAGCAGTTCTTC	CASTRLAGGPHEQFF
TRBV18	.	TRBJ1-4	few	TGTGCCAGCTCACGAAATTTTGATGACTGGACAGCCACTAGAAAACTGTTTTTT	CASSRNFDDWTATRKLFF
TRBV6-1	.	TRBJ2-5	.	TGTGCCAGCAGTGAGTGGAGGGAGGTAGAGACCCAGTACTTC	CASSEWREVETQYF
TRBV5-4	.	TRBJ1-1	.	TGTGCCAGCAGCCCTCGTAGTGACACTGAAGCTTTCTTT	CASSPRSDTEAFF
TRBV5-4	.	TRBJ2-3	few	TGTGCCAGCAGCATGGGGGGGCCAGGCACAGATACGCAGTATTTT	CASSMGGPGTDTQYF
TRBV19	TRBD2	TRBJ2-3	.	TGTGCCAGTTCGGCCAGGACTAGCGGGAAAAGAGTGGATACGCAGTATTTT	CASSARTSGKRVDTQYF
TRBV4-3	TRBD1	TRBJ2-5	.	TGCGCCAGCAGCCAAGGTCTGGGACAGGGGAGAGAGACCCAGTACTTC	CASSQGLGQGRETQYF
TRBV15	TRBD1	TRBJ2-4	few	TGTGCCACCAGCAGAAGCCCCGGGACAGGTTCGAACATTCAGTACTTC	CATSRSPGTGSNIQYF
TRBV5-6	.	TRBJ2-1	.	TGTGCCAGCAGCTTTGAGGACAGTGAGCAGTTCTTC	CASSFEDSEQFF
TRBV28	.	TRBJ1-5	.	TGTGCCAGCAAGACAGGCCTCTTCAATCAGCCCCAGCATTTT	CASKTGLFNQPQHF